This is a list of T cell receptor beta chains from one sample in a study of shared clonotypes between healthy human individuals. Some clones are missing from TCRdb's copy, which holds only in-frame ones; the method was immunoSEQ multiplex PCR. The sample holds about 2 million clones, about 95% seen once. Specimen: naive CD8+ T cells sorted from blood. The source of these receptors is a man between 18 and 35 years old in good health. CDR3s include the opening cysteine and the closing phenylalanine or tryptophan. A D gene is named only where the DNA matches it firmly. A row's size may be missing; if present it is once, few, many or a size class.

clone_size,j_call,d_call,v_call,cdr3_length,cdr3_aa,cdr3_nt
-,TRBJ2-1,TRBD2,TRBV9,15,CASSISGGPHNEQFF,TGTGCCAGCAGCATTAGCGGGGGGCCTCATAATGAGCAGTTCTTC
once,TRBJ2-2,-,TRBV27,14,CASSPTGSTGELFF,TGTGCCAGCAGCCCTACAGGGTCCACCGGGGAGCTGTTTTTT
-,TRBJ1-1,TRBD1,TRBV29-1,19,CSVEDRGQAEGWGHTEAFF,TGCAGCGTTGAAGATCGGGGACAGGCTGAGGGGTGGGGACACACTGAAGCTTTCTTT
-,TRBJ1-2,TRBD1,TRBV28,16,CASSLYPQDRENGYTF,TGTGCCAGCAGTTTATATCCACAGGACAGGGAAAATGGCTACACCTTC
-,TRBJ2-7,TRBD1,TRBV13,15,CASSLSGQGFYEQYF,TGTGCCAGCAGCCTATCGGGACAGGGTTTCTACGAGCAGTACTTC
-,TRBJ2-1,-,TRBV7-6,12,CASSFKGNEQFF,TGTGCCAGCAGCTTTAAAGGCAATGAGCAGTTCTTC
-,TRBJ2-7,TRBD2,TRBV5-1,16,CASVPYGAGGPYEQYF,TGCGCCAGCGTCCCCTATGGGGCGGGAGGGCCCTACGAGCAGTACTTC
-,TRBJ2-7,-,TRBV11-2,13,CASSATEAYEQYF,TGTGCCAGCAGCGCAACGGAGGCCTACGAGCAGTACTTC
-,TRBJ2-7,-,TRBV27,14,CASSNGGASYEQYF,TGTGCCAGCAGTAACGGGGGTGCCTCCTACGAGCAGTACTTC
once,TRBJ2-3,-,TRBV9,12,CASKGVGDTQYF,TGTGCCAGCAAGGGGGTTGGAGATACGCAGTATTTT
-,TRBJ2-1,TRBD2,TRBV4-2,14,CASSGREHYNEQFF,TGTGCCAGCAGCGGGAGGGAGCACTACAATGAGCAGTTCTTC
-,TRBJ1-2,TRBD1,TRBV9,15,CASSVAPDREDGYTF,TGTGCCAGCAGCGTAGCCCCAGACAGGGAGGATGGCTACACCTTC
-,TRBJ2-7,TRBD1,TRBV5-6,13,CASSLLTGGEQYF,TGTGCCAGCAGCTTACTTACAGGGGGCGAGCAGTACTTC
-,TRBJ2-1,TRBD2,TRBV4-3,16,CASSQDSAGGFNEQFF,TGCGCCAGCAGCCAAGATTCGGCGGGAGGGTTCAATGAGCAGTTCTTC
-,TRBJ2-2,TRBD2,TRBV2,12,CATISGAGELFF,TGTGCCACTATAAGCGGGGCCGGGGAGCTGTTTTTT
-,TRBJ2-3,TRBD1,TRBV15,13,CAVHRGEGDTQYF,TGTGCCGTCCACAGGGGCGAGGGAGATACGCAGTATTTT
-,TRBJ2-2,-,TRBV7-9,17,CASSFILGDANTGELFF,TGTGCCAGCAGCTTTATCCTGGGAGACGCGAACACCGGGGAGCTGTTTTTT
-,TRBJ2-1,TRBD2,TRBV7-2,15,CASSGGSANYNEQFF,TGTGCCAGCAGCGGCGGGAGCGCTAACTACAATGAGCAGTTCTTC
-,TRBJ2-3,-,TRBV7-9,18,CASSSTIIPGTSTDTQYF,TGTGCCAGCAGCTCCACCATAATCCCCGGGACTAGCACAGATACGCAGTATTTT
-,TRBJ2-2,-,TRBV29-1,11,CSVGHPGELFF,TGCAGCGTCGGACACCCCGGGGAGCTGTTTTTT
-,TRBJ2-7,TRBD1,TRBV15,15,CATSRPGQGGYEQYF,TGTGCCACCAGCAGACCGGGACAGGGGGGTTACGAGCAGTACTTC
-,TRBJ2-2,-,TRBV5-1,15,CASSLPQGNTGELFF,TGCGCCAGCAGCTTGCCACAGGGCAATACCGGGGAGCTGTTTTTT
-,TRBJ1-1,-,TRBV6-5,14,CASSYSEGVSEAFF,TGTGCCAGCAGTTACTCAGAAGGCGTATCGGAAGCTTTCTTT
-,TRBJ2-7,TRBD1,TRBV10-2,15,CASSESWTGSYEQYF,TGCGCCAGCAGTGAGTCTTGGACAGGCTCCTACGAGCAGTACTTC
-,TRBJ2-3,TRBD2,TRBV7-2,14,CASSLLAGRDTQYF,TGTGCCAGCAGCTTACTAGCGGGGAGAGATACGCAGTATTTT
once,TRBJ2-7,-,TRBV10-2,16,CASSESIASSSHEQYF,TGCGCCAGCAGTGAGTCGATCGCGAGTTCTTCCCACGAGCAGTACTTC
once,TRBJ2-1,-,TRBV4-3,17,CASSQDFAGQVYNEQFF,TGCGCCAGCAGCCAAGATTTCGCGGGCCAGGTTTACAATGAGCAGTTCTTC
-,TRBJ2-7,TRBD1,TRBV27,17,CASSLISGQGITYEQYF,TGTGCCAGCAGTTTAATTTCTGGACAGGGTATTACCTACGAGCAGTACTTC
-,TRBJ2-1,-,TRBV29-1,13,CSADSPLVDEQFF,TGCAGCGCAGATTCCCCGCTAGTGGATGAGCAGTTCTTC
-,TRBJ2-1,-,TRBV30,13,CAWSVQGSNEQFF,TGTGCCTGGAGTGTACAAGGCAGCAATGAGCAGTTCTTC
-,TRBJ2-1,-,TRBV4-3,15,CASSPSRVSYNEQFF,TGCGCCAGCAGCCCTTCTAGGGTTTCCTACAATGAGCAGTTCTTC
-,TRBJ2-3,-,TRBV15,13,CATSRPGRDTQYF,TGTGCCACCAGCAGACCTGGGAGGGATACGCAGTATTTT
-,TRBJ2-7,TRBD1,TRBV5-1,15,CASGYRDSYSYEQYF,TGCGCCAGCGGATACCGGGACAGTTACTCCTACGAGCAGTACTTC
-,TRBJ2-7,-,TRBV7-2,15,CASSLAGEASHEQYF,TGTGCCAGCAGCTTAGCGGGCGAGGCCTCCCACGAGCAGTACTTC
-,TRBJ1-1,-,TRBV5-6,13,CASSLEGPGIAFF,TGTGCCAGCAGCTTAGAGGGTCCCGGAATAGCTTTCTTT
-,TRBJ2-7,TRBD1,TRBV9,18,CASSVGRASGTGLDEQYF,TGTGCCAGCAGCGTAGGTAGGGCGTCCGGGACAGGGCTTGACGAGCAGTACTTC
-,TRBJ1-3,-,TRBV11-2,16,CASSPSHRESGNTIYF,TGTGCCAGCAGCCCCTCCCACAGGGAATCTGGAAACACCATATATTTT
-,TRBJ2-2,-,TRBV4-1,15,CASSYRDSNTGELFF,TGCGCCAGCAGCTACCGGGACTCCAACACCGGGGAGCTGTTTTTT
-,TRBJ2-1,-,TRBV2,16,CASSASTALAYNEQFF,TGTGCCAGCAGTGCGAGTACAGCCCTGGCCTACAATGAGCAGTTCTTC
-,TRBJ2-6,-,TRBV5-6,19,CASSLVWAGTSSGANVLTF,TGTGCCAGCAGCCTAGTTTGGGCAGGGACTTCCTCTGGGGCCAACGTCCTGACTTTC
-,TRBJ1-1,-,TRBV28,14,CASNPGRMNTEAFF,TGTGCCAGCAACCCGGGACGGATGAACACTGAAGCTTTCTTT
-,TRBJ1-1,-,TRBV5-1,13,CASSFGLGTEAFF,TGCGCCAGCAGCTTCGGACTAGGCACTGAAGCTTTCTTT
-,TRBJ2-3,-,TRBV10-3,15,CAITPSGSSTDTQYF,TGTGCCATCACCCCATCAGGGTCTAGCACAGATACGCAGTATTTT
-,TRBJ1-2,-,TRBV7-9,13,CASSLSNPDSYTF,TGTGCCAGCAGCTTAAGTAACCCTGATAGCTACACCTTC
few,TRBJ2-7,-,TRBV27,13,CASSLVVNYEQYF,TGTGCCAGCAGTTTAGTAGTAAACTACGAGCAGTACTTC
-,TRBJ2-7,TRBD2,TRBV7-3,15,CASSFSGGASYEQYF,TGTGCCAGCAGCTTTAGCGGGGGGGCCTCCTACGAGCAGTACTTC
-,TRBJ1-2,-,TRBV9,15,CASSVRESPYGGYTF,TGTGCCAGCAGCGTAAGAGAGAGCCCCTATGGAGGCTACACCTTC
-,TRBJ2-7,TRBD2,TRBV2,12,CASGTSPYEQYF,TGTGCCAGCGGGACTAGCCCCTACGAGCAGTACTTC
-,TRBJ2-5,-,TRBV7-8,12,CASSGHSEPQYF,TGTGCCAGCAGCGGGCACTCCGAGCCCCAGTACTTC
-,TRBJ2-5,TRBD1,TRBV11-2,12,CASNHDRGTQYF,TGTGCCAGCAACCACGACAGGGGGACCCAGTACTTC
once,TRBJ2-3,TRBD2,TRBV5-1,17,CASSLALAGALTDTQYF,TGCGCCAGCAGCTTGGCGCTAGCGGGGGCCCTCACAGATACGCAGTATTTT
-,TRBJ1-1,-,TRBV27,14,CASSPDGFYTEAFF,TGTGCCAGCAGTCCCGACGGATTCTACACTGAAGCTTTCTTT
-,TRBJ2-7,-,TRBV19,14,CASSDWTGTDEQYF,TGTGCCAGTAGTGATTGGACGGGGACGGACGAGCAGTACTTC
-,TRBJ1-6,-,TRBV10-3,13,CATTAGEGSPLHF,TGTGCCACGACGGCGGGGGAAGGATCACCCCTCCACTTT
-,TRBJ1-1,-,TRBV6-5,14,CASSPGGQHTEAFF,TGTGCCAGCAGCCCGGGAGGACAGCACACTGAAGCTTTCTTT
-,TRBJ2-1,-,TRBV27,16,CASSLNVASEYNEQFF,TGTGCCAGCAGTTTAAACGTGGCTAGCGAATACAATGAGCAGTTCTTC